The next 25 T cell receptor beta chains were all read from a single sample in a study of blood T cell repertoires in COVID-19. Profiled with immunoSEQ multiplex PCR; TCRdb holds only in-frame clones, not every one. The table includes roughly 230,000 clones, more than 65% detected once. Sequenced input: peripheral blood. The receptors were sampled from a man aged 45-65 years with active or convalescent COVID-19.

J is TRBJ1-4 and V is TRBV10-1; D remains ambiguous. Trimming pared 8 bases from V and 5 bases from J, leaving 12 bases between. The CDR3 runs 13 residues. Germline assignment: CDR1 WNHNN and CDR2 SYGVQD (reference sequence). CDR3 DNA sequence: TGCGCCAGCGGGAGGCAGACGAATGAAAAACTGTTTTTT. Amino acid sequence: CASGRQTNEKLFF.

The rearrangement uses TRBV6-5 and TRBJ1-5, with a weak D call TRBD1 (5 bases). The CDR3 is 13 amino acids. V was trimmed by 8 bases and J by 3 bases, leaving 11 bases between them. Germline assignment: CDR1 MNHEY and CDR2 SVGAGI. As DNA, the CDR3 is TGTGCCAGCCAGCTTGGGGCCAATCAGCCCCAGCATTTT. Protein sequence: CASQLGANQPQHF.

V gene TRBV5-1 combines with J gene TRBJ1-1; D not certain. Trimming removed 4 bases from V and 1 base from J, with 11 bases in between. From germline, CDR1 is SGHRS and CDR2 YFSETQ. This CDR3 has 14 amino acids. The CDR3 nucleotides are TGCGCCAGCAGCCCGCAGGCCTCGAACACTGAAGCTTTCTTT. The encoded protein is CASSPQASNTEAFF.

V gene TRBV5-6 combines with J gene TRBJ2-3; a possible D gene is TRBD2 (6 bases). V was cut by 1 base and J by 5 bases, with 11 bases left in between. In germline, CDR1 is SGHDT, CDR2 YYEEEE. The CDR3 runs to 14 residues. CDR3 in DNA: TGTGCCAGCAGCTTGTGGGGGGTTGAAGATACGCAGTATTTT. Protein: CASSLWGVEDTQYF. Full variable domain (remainder filled in from reference TRBV5-6 and TRBJ2-3): DAGVTQSPTHLIKTRGQQVTLRCSPKSGHDTVSWYQQALGQGPQFIFQYYEEEERQRGNFPDRFSGHQFPNYSSELNVNALLLGDSALYLCASSLWGVEDTQYFGPGTRLTVL.

The chain joins TRBV19 to TRBJ1-4, with 7 bases that match TRBD1. The CDR3 is 14 residues long. Germline V gives CDR1 LNHDA, CDR2 SQIVND (reference sequence). After removal of 3 bases from V and 8 bases from J, the junction contained 6 bases not matched to a gene. In nucleotides, the CDR3 is TGTGCCAGTAGTATCCGGCAGGGGGAGGAAAAACTGTTTTTT. Translated, it gives CASSIRQGEEKLFF.

V usage is TRBV19 and J usage is TRBJ2-5; TRBD1 aligns across 11 bases. Germline values: CDR1 LNHDA, CDR2 SQIVND (reference sequence). The CDR3 runs to 16 residues. The V segment lost 3 bases and the J segment 2 bases; nucleotides outside the gene matches: 5. The CDR3 reads CASSIRRDRGQETQYF. For the CDR3, the DNA is TGTGCCAGTAGTATCAGGCGGGACAGGGGGCAAGAGACCCAGTACTTC.

The rearrangement uses TRBV9 and TRBJ2-7; 9 bases align to TRBD1. With 4 bases clipped from V and 4 bases from J, the junction kept 9 bases outside the gene matches. The CDR3 is 15 residues long. Germline V gene data show CDR1 as SGDLS and CDR2 as YYNGEE. CDR3 in DNA: TGTGCCAGCAGCAAGGGACAGGGTAATTATTACGAGCAGTACTTC. Translation gives CASSKGQGNYYEQYF.

The chain links TRBV23-1 to TRBJ2-7; D unresolved. TRBV23-1 has ORF status, its function being uncertain. Trimming removed 6 bases from V and 2 bases from J, with 14 bases in between. This CDR3 is 14 amino acids long. CDR3 bases: TGCGCCAGCAGGCCGAAAGAGCAAACCTACGAGCAGTACTTC. The encoded protein is CASRPKEQTYEQYF.

V and J are TRBV19 and TRBJ1-2; the D gene is possibly TRBD1 (5 bases). The germline V and J ends were trimmed by 8 bases and 5 bases, with 15 bases remaining between them. Per germline, CDR1 LNHDA and CDR2 SQIVND (reference sequence). The CDR3 loop spans 13 amino acids. The CDR3 protein is CASRKGAGYGYTF. Here the CDR3 DNA reads TGTGCCAGTCGGAAAGGGGCAGGGTATGGCTACACCTTC.

The chain joins TRBV6-5 to TRBJ2-3, with D possibly matching TRBD2 (6 bases). Germline values: CDR1 MNHEY, CDR2 SVGAGI. The CDR3 runs 11 residues. With 11 bases removed from V and 6 bases from J, the gap between germline ends came to 12 bases. CDR3 sequence: CAGDSYDTQYF. CDR3 coding DNA: TGTGCCGGGGACTCGTATGATACGCAGTATTTT.

The chain is built from TRBV9 and TRBJ1-3; D is undetermined. The CDR3 contains 11 residues. Germline CDR1 is SGDLS and CDR2 is YYNGEE. V was clipped by 7 bases and J by 4 bases, with 6 bases between them. The CDR3 DNA is TGTGCCAGCGGGCAGGGAAACACCATATATTTT. This translates into CASGQGNTIYF.

The chain recombines TRBV19 with TRBJ2-7; 7 positions agree with TRBD1. The germline V gene has CDR1 LNHDA and CDR2 SQIVND (reference sequence). CDR3 length: 11 amino acids. V was clipped by 7 bases and J by 5 bases; unmatched bases: 2. CDR3 DNA: TGTGCCAGTACCGACAGGGACGAGCAGTACTTC. Translated: CASTDRDEQYF.

The chain carries TRBV7-8 and TRBJ2-5, with 11 positions matching TRBD2. The CDR3 runs 16 residues. Per germline, CDR1 SGHVS and CDR2 FQNEAQ. The V segment lost 0 bases and the J segment 7 bases; nucleotides outside the gene matches: 7. CDR3 loop: CASSLASGGALGTQYF. The CDR3, as DNA: TGTGCCAGCAGCTTAGCTAGCGGGGGGGCCCTCGGGACCCAGTACTTC.

In its sample, this clone was seen a few times. CDR3 nucleotide sequence: TGTGCCAGCAGCTTGGTAGCCAGCTCCTACAATGAGCAGTTCTTC. As protein: CASSLVASSYNEQFF. The V gene is TRBV9, the J gene TRBJ2-1; D gene unclear. V was trimmed by 4 bases and J by 0 bases, leaving 11 bases between them. Germline CDR1 is SGDLS and CDR2 is YYNGEE. The CDR3 covers 15 residues.

The chain employs TRBV12-5 and TRBJ1-1, with 10 nucleotides matching TRBD1. Germline assignment: CDR1 LGHNT and CDR2 FRNRAP. This CDR3 is built from 18 residues. Losses at the gene ends were 1 base for V and 4 bases for J; bases not matched to a gene: 12. CDR3 in DNA: TGTGCTAGTGGTTTGGCTACCGGGACAGGGGATAGGGGCACTGAAGCTTTCTTT. This encodes CASGLATGTGDRGTEAFF.

V gene TRBV7-7 combines with J gene TRBJ2-7, with D tentatively TRBD1 (5 bases). Germline loops: CDR1 SSHAT, CDR2 FNYEAQ (reference sequence). The CDR3 totals 14 residues. V lost 5 bases and J lost 0, with 11 bases in between. The DNA for the CDR3 is TGTGCCAGCAGCATCCGCAGGGACTCCTACGAGCAGTACTTC. This translates into CASSIRRDSYEQYF.

V is TRBV2 and J is TRBJ2-3; possible D gene TRBD2, 5 bases. V shed 8 bases and J shed 0 bases, with 12 bases lying between them. This CDR3 has 14 amino acids. Germline-derived CDR1 and CDR2 are SNHLY and FYNNEI. CDR3 coding DNA: TGTGCCAGCCCACTAGTCTTCAGCACAGATACGCAGTATTTT. It translates to CASPLVFSTDTQYF.

This clone was counted once. This rearrangement joins TRBV13 to TRBJ2-6; 9 bases agree with TRBD1. The CDR3 contains 20 residues. Losses at the gene ends were 4 bases for V and 3 bases for J; bases not matched to a gene: 16. Germline lookup yields CDR1 PRHDT and CDR2 FYEKMQ (reference sequence). The CDR3 loop reads CASSSTMGQGPGNGANVLTF. The CDR3 DNA reads TGTGCCAGCAGCTCGACGATGGGACAGGGTCCTGGAAATGGGGCCAACGTCCTGACTTTC. Full variable domain (missing parts from reference TRBV13 and TRBJ2-6): AAGVIQSPRHLIKEKRETATLKCYPIPRHDTVYWYQQGPGQDPQFLISFYEKMQSDKGSIPDRFSAQQFSDYHSELNMSSLELGDSALYFCASSSTMGQGPGNGANVLTFGAGSRLTVL.

This chain connects TRBV6-2 or TRBV6-3 to TRBJ2-5; 9 bases fit TRBD2. The germline V gene encodes CDR1 MNHEY and CDR2 SVGEGT. The CDR3 sequence is 16 residues long. V was pared by 5 bases and J by 5 bases, with 12 bases of the junction left unmatched. CDR3 in DNA: TGTGCCAGCAGTCCCCCCTCGCGGGGGGGCCTGGAGACCCAGTACTTC. Translating it yields CASSPPSRGGLETQYF.

The J gene is TRBJ1-1, the V gene TRBV7-6; D perhaps matches TRBD1 (5 bases). The CDR3 is made up of 16 amino acids. Germline-derived CDR1 and CDR2 are SGHVS and FNYEAQ. Trimming took 0 bases from V and 0 from J, leaving 11 bases between them. CDR3 DNA: TGTGCCAGCAGCTTAGCCGGGGGAGGAGTGAACACTGAAGCTTTCTTT. This translates into CASSLAGGGVNTEAFF.

J is TRBJ2-1 and V is TRBV19; 8 bases fit TRBD2. Germline values: CDR1 LNHDA, CDR2 SQIVND (reference sequence). J lost 3 bases, V lost 0 bases, and 13 bases had no gene match. The CDR3 extends over 19 amino acids. The CDR3: CASSIDGTSRTSSYNEQFF. The CDR3 DNA sequence: TGTGCCAGTAGTATAGATGGGACTAGTCGGACTTCTAGCTACAATGAGCAGTTCTTC.

The DNA of the CDR3 is TGTGCCAGCAGCCGCCCCGGGACAGGGCTTGGCTACACCTTC. This gives the protein CASSRPGTGLGYTF. The chain links TRBV7-2 to TRBJ1-2; 9 bases align to TRBD1. The CDR3 length is 14 residues. V shed 5 bases and J 7 bases; nucleotides not matched to a gene: 8. The germline gives CDR1 SGHTA, CDR2 FQGNSA.

This chain links TRBV19 with TRBJ2-1; TRBD2 aligns across 9 bases. CDR1 and CDR2 (germline): LNHDA, SQIVND (reference sequence). This CDR3 comprises 16 residues. The ends lost 6 bases at V and 4 bases at J; junction bases unmatched: 10. CDR3: CASRSWSGGRYNEQFF. As DNA, the CDR3 is TGTGCCAGTAGATCCTGGAGCGGGGGGCGGTACAATGAGCAGTTCTTC.

The chain recombines TRBV6-5 with TRBJ2-7, with 9 positions matching TRBD1. Per germline, CDR1 MNHEY and CDR2 SVGAGI. The CDR3 consists of 14 residues. Trimming took 8 bases from V and 1 from J; bases not matched to a gene: 6. The CDR3 sequence is CASPGQGSSYEQYF. The CDR3 DNA is TGTGCCAGCCCGGGACAGGGTTCTTCCTACGAGCAGTACTTC.

V and J are TRBV25-1 and TRBJ1-3, with a weak D call TRBD1 (6 bases). V lost 6 bases and J lost 9, with 21 bases in between. The germline V gene has CDR1 MGHDK and CDR2 SYGVNS. This CDR3 has 15 residues. CDR3 bases: TGTGCCAGCAGCGAGGGTACAGGGAGAATTGGCACCATATATTTT. Translation gives CASSEGTGRIGTIYF.